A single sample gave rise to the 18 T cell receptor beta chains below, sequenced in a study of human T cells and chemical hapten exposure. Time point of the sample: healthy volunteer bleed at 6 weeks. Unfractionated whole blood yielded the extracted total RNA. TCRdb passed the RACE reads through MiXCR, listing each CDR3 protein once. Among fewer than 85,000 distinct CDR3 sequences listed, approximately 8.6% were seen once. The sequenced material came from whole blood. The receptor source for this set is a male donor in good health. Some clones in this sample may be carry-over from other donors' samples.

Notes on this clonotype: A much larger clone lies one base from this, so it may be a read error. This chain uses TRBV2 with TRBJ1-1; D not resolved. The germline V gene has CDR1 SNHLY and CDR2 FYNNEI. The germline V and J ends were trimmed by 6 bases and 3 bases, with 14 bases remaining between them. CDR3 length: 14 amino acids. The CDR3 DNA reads TGTGCCAGCAGGGAAAGAAATATGGACACTGAAGCTTTCTTT. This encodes CASRERNMDTEAFF.

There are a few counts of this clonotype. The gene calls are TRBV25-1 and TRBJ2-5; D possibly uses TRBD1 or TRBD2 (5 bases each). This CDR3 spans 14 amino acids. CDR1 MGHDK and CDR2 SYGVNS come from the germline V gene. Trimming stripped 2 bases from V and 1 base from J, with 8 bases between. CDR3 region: CASSEIGTQETQYF. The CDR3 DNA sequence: TGTGCCAGCAGTGAAATAGGGACCCAAGAGACCCAGTACTTC.

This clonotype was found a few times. The CDR3 sequence: CSARGTVSYEQYF. The DNA of the CDR3 is TGCAGTGCTAGGGGGACAGTCTCCTACGAGCAGTACTTC. The gene calls are TRBV20-1 and TRBJ2-7; TRBD1 agrees at 7 bases. The length of the CDR3 is 13 residues. V lost 3 bases, J lost 0 bases, and 2 bases stayed unmatched. Per the germline V gene, CDR1 is DFQATT and CDR2 is SNEGSKA (reference sequence).

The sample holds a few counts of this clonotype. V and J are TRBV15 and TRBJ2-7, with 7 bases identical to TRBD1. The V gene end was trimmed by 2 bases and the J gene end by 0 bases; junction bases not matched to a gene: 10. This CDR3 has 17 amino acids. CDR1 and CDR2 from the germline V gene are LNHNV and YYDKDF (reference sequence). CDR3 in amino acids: CATSRNRRQGPSYEQYF. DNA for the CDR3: TGTGCCACCAGCAGAAATCGTAGACAGGGCCCCTCCTACGAGCAGTACTTC.

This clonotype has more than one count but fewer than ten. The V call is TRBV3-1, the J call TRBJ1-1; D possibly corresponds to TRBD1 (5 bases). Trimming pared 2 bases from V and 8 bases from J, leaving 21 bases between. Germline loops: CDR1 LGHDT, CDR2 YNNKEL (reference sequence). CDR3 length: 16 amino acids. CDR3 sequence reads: CASSQYGQTVRFEAFF. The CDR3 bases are TGTGCCAGCAGCCAATATGGACAAACGGTTCGTTTCGAAGCTTTCTTT. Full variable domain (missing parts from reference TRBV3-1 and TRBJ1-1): DTAVSQTPKYLVTQMGNDKSIKCEQNLGHDTMYWYKQDSKKFLKIMFSYNNKELIINETVPNRFSPKSPDKAHLNLHINSLELGDSAVYFCASSQYGQTVRFEAFFGQGTRLTVV.

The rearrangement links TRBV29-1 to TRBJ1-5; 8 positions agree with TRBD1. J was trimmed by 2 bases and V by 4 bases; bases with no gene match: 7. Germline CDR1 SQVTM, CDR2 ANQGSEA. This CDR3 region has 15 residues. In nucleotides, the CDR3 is TGCAGCGTTGGGGAACAGGGGGGAGGCAATCAGCCCCAGCATTTT. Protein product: CSVGEQGGGNQPQHF.

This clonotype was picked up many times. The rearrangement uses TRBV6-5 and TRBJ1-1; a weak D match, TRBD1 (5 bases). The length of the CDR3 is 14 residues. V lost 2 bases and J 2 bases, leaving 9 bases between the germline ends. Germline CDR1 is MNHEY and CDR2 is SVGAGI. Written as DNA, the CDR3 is TGTGCCAGCAGTTACGGGGCTCCCAACACTGAAGCTTTCTTT. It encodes CASSYGAPNTEAFF.

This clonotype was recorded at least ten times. CDR3 sequence (DNA): TGTGCCAGCAGTGCCGATGGGGAGTACAATGAGCAGTTCTTC. Its protein product is CASSADGEYNEQFF. The rearrangement uses TRBV28 and TRBJ2-1, with a tentative D call TRBD2 (5 bases). This CDR3 has 14 amino acids. V was cut by 5 bases and J by 4 bases, with 12 bases left in between. Germline values: CDR1 MDHEN, CDR2 SYDVKM. The whole variable domain, filled in from reference TRBV28 and TRBJ2-1, reads DVKVTQSSRYLVKRTGEKVFLECVQDMDHENMFWYRQDPGLGLRLIYFSYDVKMKEKGDIPEGYSVSREKKERFSLILESASTNQTSMYLCASSADGEYNEQFFGPGTRLTVL.

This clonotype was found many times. In DNA, the CDR3 is TGTGCCAGCAGTTTTTCAGAGAACACTGAAGCTTTCTTT. This sequence encodes CASSFSENTEAFF. V usage is TRBV12-3 or TRBV12-4 and J usage is TRBJ1-1; D unresolved. The germline V and J ends were trimmed by 3 bases and 1 base, with 6 bases remaining between them. The CDR3 sequence is 13 residues long.

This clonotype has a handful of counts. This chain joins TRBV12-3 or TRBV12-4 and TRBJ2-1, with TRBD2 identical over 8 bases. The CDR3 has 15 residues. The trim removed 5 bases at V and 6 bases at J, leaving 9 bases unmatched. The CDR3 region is CASSRAGDRFNEQFF. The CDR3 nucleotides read TGTGCCAGCAGTCGAGCGGGAGACCGTTTCAATGAGCAGTTCTTC.

CDR3 nucleotides: TGTGCCAGTAGTATCGGGCAGGGGGCCTACGAGCAGTACTTC. It specifies CASSIGQGAYEQYF. The rearrangement links TRBV19 to TRBJ2-7; 7 bases are shared with TRBD1. V shed 3 bases, J shed 2 bases, and the junction held 4 bases outside the gene matches. CDR1 and CDR2 (germline): LNHDA, SQIVND (reference sequence). This CDR3 spans 14 amino acids.

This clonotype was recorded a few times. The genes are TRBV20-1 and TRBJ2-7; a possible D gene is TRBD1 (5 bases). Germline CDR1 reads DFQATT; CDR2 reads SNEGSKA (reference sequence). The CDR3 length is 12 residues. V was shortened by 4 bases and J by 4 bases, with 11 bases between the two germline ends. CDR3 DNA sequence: TGCAGTGCTAAGACAGCTCCATACGAGCAGTACTTC. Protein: CSAKTAPYEQYF.

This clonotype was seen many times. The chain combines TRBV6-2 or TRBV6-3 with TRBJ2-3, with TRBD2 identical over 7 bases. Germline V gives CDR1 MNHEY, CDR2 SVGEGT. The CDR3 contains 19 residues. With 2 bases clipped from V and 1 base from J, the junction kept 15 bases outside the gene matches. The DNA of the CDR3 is TGTGCCAGCAGTTACGTCCCCTATCGGGGGGTGGTTGGCACAGATACGCAGTATTTT. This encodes CASSYVPYRGVVGTDTQYF.

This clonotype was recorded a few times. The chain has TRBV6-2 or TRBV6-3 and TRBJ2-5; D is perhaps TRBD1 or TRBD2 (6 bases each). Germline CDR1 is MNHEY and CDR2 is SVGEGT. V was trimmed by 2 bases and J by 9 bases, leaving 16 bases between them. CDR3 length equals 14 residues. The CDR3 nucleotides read TGTGCCAGCAGTTACGGGACGGGGGCCCAGGCCCAGTACTTC. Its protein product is CASSYGTGAQAQYF.

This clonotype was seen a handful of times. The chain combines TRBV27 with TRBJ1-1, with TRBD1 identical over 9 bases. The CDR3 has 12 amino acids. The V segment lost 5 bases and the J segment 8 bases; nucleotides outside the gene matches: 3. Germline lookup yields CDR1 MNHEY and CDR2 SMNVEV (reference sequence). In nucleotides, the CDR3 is TGTGCCAGCAGTCAGACAGGGGGAGAAGCTTTCTTT. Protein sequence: CASSQTGGEAFF.

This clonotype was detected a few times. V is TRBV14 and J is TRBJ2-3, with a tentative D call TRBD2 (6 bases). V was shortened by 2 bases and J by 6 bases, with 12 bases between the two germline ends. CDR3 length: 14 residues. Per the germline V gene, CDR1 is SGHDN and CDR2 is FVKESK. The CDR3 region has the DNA TGTGCCAGCAGCCAATCAGGGAGGCCGGATACGCAGTATTTT. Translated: CASSQSGRPDTQYF.

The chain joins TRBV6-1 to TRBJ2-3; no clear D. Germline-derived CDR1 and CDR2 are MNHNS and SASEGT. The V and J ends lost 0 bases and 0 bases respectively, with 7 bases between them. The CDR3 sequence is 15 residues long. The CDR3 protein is CASSEAGTSTDTQYF. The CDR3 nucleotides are TGTGCCAGCAGTGAAGCCGGAACAAGCACAGATACGCAGTATTTT.

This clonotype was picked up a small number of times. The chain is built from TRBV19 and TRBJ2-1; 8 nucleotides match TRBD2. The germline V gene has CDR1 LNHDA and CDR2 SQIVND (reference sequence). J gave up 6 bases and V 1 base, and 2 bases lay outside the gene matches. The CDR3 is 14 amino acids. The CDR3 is CASSIVGTSNEQFF. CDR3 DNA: TGTGCCAGTAGTATAGTTGGGACTAGCAATGAGCAGTTCTTC.